This is a list of T cell receptor beta chains from one sample in a study of blood T cells in healthy people across ages. TCRdb re-analysed the 5' RACE reads in MiXCR, keeping a single row per CDR3 protein. The sample includes about 570,000 distinct CDR3 sequences, approximately 25% of them seen just once. What was sequenced was blood. Source of these receptors: a woman aged 70-85 years in good health. CDR3s include the opening cysteine and the closing phenylalanine or tryptophan. The D gene is left open where the match is weak. Size is stated for part of the rows, as once, few or many counts, or as a class when the clone is expanded.

TRBV11-2	.	few	TRBJ1-6	CASSLIGDNSPLHF	TGTGCCAGCAGCTTAATTGGAGATAATTCACCCCTCCACTTT
TRBV6-1	.	.	TRBJ2-5	CASSEKETQYF	TGTGCCAGCAGTGAAAAAGAGACCCAGTACTTC
TRBV12-3/TRBV12-4	.	.	TRBJ2-5	CASSLGPTQETQYF	TGTGCCAGCAGTTTGGGACCTACACAAGAGACCCAGTACTTC
TRBV30	.	.	TRBJ2-5	CAWSDPWGTQYF	TGTGCCTGGAGCGACCCCTGGGGGACCCAGTACTTC
TRBV9	.	few	TRBJ1-1	CASSSRPNTEAFF	TGTGCCAGCAGCTCCCGGCCGAACACTGAAGCTTTCTTT
TRBV5-1	TRBD1	.	TRBJ2-1	CASSPRRGQGLGNEQFF	TGCGCCAGCAGCCCCCGGAGGGGACAGGGTTTGGGCAATGAGCAGTTCTTC
TRBV25-1	TRBD2	.	TRBJ2-1	CTSSAPSGTRSEQFF	TGTACCAGCAGTGCCCCTTCGGGGACTAGAAGTGAGCAGTTCTTC
TRBV12-3/TRBV12-4	TRBD1	few	TRBJ1-2	CASSHRQGQEGGYTF	TGTGCCAGCAGTCACAGACAGGGTCAAGAAGGAGGCTACACCTTC
TRBV29-1	TRBD1	few	TRBJ2-5	CSVAQGALSQETQYF	TGCAGCGTGGCACAGGGGGCGTTATCCCAAGAGACCCAGTACTTC
TRBV15	TRBD2	.	TRBJ2-1	CATTTTSGRLYNEQFF	TGTGCCACCACCACGACTAGCGGGAGATTGTATAATGAGCAGTTCTTC
TRBV6-5	TRBD1	.	TRBJ1-5	CASSYRTGLNQPQHF	TGTGCCAGCAGTTACAGGACAGGTCTTAATCAGCCCCAGCATTTT
TRBV6-5	.	.	TRBJ1-2	CASSTEPSGVGGYTF	TGTGCCAGCAGTACCGAACCCTCAGGGGTAGGAGGCTACACCTTC
TRBV7-9	TRBD1	.	TRBJ1-2	CASSLGAGGANYGYTF	TGTGCCAGCAGCTTAGGGGCAGGGGGAGCTAACTATGGCTACACCTTC
TRBV4-2	.	.	TRBJ1-1	CASSQPDGTEAFF	TGTGCCAGCAGCCAACCGGACGGCACTGAAGCTTTCTTT
TRBV7-9	TRBD1	.	TRBJ1-4	CASSRTGTANEKLFF	TGTGCCAGCAGCCGGACCGGGACAGCTAATGAAAAACTGTTTTTT
TRBV11-2	.	.	TRBJ2-1	CASSSYRAGQYNEQFF	TGTGCCAGCAGCTCGTATAGGGCTGGCCAATACAATGAGCAGTTCTTC
TRBV29-1	TRBD1	.	TRBJ2-7	CSVSPRTGGEQYF	TGCAGCGTTAGTCCCAGGACAGGGGGTGAGCAGTACTTC
TRBV4-1	TRBD1	few	TRBJ2-4	CASSQSGTEENIQYF	TGCGCCAGCAGCCAATCCGGGACAGAGGAAAACATTCAGTACTTC
TRBV6-6	TRBD2	few	TRBJ2-7	CASSTGGSYEQYF	TGTGCCAGCAGTACGGGGGGGTCCTACGAGCAGTACTTC
TRBV7-6	TRBD2	many	TRBJ2-5	CASSRNRGVETQYF	TGTGCCAGCAGCCGTAATCGGGGGGTGGAGACCCAGTACTTC
TRBV4-2	.	.	TRBJ1-6	CASSQSGYNSPLHF	TGTGCCAGCAGCCAAAGTGGGTATAATTCACCCCTCCACTTT
TRBV7-2	.	few	TRBJ1-6	CASSLAGWGRGLSYNSPLHF	TGTGCCAGCAGCTTAGCCGGATGGGGACGGGGGCTCTCCTATAATTCACCCCTCCACTTT
TRBV7-9	.	.	TRBJ2-5	CASSTRRGPKRETQYF	TGTGCCAGCAGCACGAGACGGGGCCCGAAACGAGAGACCCAGTACTTC
TRBV12-3/TRBV12-4	.	.	TRBJ1-2	CASTRVFRGYTF	TGTGCCAGCACCCGGGTTTTTCGCGGCTACACCTTC
TRBV20-1	TRBD2	.	TRBJ2-3	CSARRLAGDTDTQYF	TGCAGTGCTAGAAGACTAGCGGGGGACACAGATACGCAGTATTTT
TRBV20-1	.	few	TRBJ2-5	CSARDRRRGMEETQYF	TGCAGTGCTAGAGATCGGCGTCGGGGGATGGAGGAGACCCAGTACTTC
TRBV9	.	few	TRBJ2-1	CASSPPGELVQFF	TGTGCCAGCAGCCCCCCCGGGGAGCTGGTGCAGTTCTTC
TRBV7-9	.	few	TRBJ1-6	CASSLLSPDRSPLHF	TGTGCCAGCAGCCTACTCAGTCCCGATAGGTCACCCCTCCACTTT
TRBV21-1	.	few	TRBJ2-3	CASSKFLASGGAGDTQYF	TGTGCCAGCAGCAAATTCTTGGCTAGCGGGGGGGCCGGAGATACGCAGTATTTT
TRBV5-1	.	once	TRBJ2-2	CASNEGGTNTGELFF	TGCGCCAGCAACGAGGGGGGCACGAACACCGGGGAGCTGTTTTTT
TRBV11-2	TRBD2	few	TRBJ2-3	CASNPSDGGVADTQYF	TGTGCCAGCAACCCGTCGGACGGGGGGGTAGCAGATACGCAGTATTTT
TRBV4-3	TRBD1	.	TRBJ2-5	CASSQGTGAEETQYF	TGCGCCAGCAGCCAGGGGACAGGGGCTGAAGAGACCCAGTACTTC
TRBV29-1	TRBD1	.	TRBJ2-5	CSVDRTGHQETQYF	TGCAGCGTTGACCGGACAGGACACCAAGAGACCCAGTACTTC
TRBV7-2	.	few	TRBJ2-3	CASSFEAADTQYF	TGTGCCAGCAGCTTTGAGGCGGCAGATACGCAGTATTTT
TRBV5-1	TRBD1	many	TRBJ2-7	CASSLSTGTGYYEQYF	TGCGCCAGCAGCTTGAGCACCGGGACAGGTTACTACGAGCAGTACTTC
TRBV27	TRBD2	few	TRBJ2-2	CASSGGLAGTGELFF	TGTGCCAGCAGTGGGGGACTAGCGGGAACCGGGGAGCTGTTTTTT
TRBV20-1	TRBD2	.	TRBJ2-1	CSASSGAPYNEQFF	TGCAGTGCTTCCAGCGGGGCGCCCTACAATGAGCAGTTCTTC
TRBV20-1	.	.	TRBJ2-5	CSARPAGVDETQYF	TGCAGTGCTAGGCCGGCAGGGGTAGACGAGACCCAGTACTTC
TRBV27	.	many	TRBJ2-7	CASSTGYEQYF	TGTGCCAGCAGTACAGGTTACGAGCAGTACTTC